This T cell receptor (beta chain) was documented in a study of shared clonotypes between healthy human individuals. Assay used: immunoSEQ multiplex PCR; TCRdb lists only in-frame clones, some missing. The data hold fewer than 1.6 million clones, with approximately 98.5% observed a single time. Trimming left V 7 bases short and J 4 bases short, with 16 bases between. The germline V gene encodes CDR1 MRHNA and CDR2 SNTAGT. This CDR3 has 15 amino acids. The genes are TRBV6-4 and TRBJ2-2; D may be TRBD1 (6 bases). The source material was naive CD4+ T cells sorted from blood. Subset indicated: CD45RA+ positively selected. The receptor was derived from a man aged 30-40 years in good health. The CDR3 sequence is CASTVDARGTGELFF. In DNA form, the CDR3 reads TGTGCCAGCACCGTGGACGCCAGGGGCACCGGGGAGCTGTTTTTT.